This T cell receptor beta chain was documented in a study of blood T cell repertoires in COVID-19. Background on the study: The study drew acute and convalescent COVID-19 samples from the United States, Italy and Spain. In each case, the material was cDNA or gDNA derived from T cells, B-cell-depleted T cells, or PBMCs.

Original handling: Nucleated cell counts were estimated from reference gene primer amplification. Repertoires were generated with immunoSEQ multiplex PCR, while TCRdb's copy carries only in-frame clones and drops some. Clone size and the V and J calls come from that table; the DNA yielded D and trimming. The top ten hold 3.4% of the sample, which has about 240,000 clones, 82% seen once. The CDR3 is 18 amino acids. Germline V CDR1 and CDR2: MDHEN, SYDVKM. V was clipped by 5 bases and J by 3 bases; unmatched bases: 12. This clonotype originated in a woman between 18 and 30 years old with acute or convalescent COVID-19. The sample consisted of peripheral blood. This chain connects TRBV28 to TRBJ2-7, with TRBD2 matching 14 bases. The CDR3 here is CASSEIPGLAGENYEQYF. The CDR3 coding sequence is TGTGCCAGCAGTGAAATTCCGGGACTAGCGGGAGAGAACTACGAGCAGTACTTC.